The entry below gives a single TCR beta chain sequence along with its context. A much larger clonotype is one base distant, so this may be a read error. Germline V lookup: CDR1 MNHEY, CDR2 SMNVEV (reference sequence). The CDR3 consists of 13 residues. This sample is drawn from a study of molecular identifiers for immune sequencing clone quantification. Previously described methods and listed TCR primers produced bulk TCR libraries. TCRdb ran MiXCR on the PCR reads and lists one entry per CDR3 protein. The sample lists 490,000 or so distinct CDR3 sequences, about a quarter occurring once. The sample taken for sequencing was naive CD8+ T cells from blood, with Jurkat cell RNA spiked in. Subset meaning: FACS-sorted CD8+CD4-CCR7+CD45RA+ naive T cells. This chain joins TRBV27 and TRBJ2-7, with 8 bases fitting TRBD1. The source is a human donor in good health. Some libraries in this study had Jurkat cell RNA spiked in. The CDR3 region has the DNA TGTGCCAGCAGTGCGGGACAGGCCTACGTGCAGTACTTC. Protein: CASSAGQAYVQYF.